The present T cell receptor beta chain was sequenced within a study of regulatory T cells in long-lasting Graves disease. Time point described: persistent/refractory GD, antithyroid drugs over 5 years with positive TRAb. PBMC RNA served as the TCR library source. iRepertoire HTBI primers and Arm-PCR of CDR3 regions built TCR beta libraries. TCRdb itself ran the multiplex PCR reads through MiXCR, one entry per CDR3 protein. This table holds 250,000 to 300,000 distinct CDR3 sequences, around 23% found once. This receptor was identified in a female donor with Graves disease. Sequencing used peripheral blood mononuclear cells (PBMCs), obtained when the disease was refractory, from a patient treated with antithyroid drugs.

This chain's CDR3 is CASSEWTSGTDTQYF. CDR3 nucleotides: TGTGCCAGCAGCGAATGGACTAGCGGGACAGATACGCAGTATTTT. V gene TRBV9 combines with J gene TRBJ2-3, with 11 bases matching TRBD2. Unmatched junction bases numbered 3, after V lost 3 bases and J lost 3 bases. CDR3 length equals 15 residues. CDR1 is SGDLS, CDR2 YYNGEE, per germline.